The 25 T cell receptor beta chains listed next were all sequenced from one sample in a study of blood T cell repertoires in COVID-19. Sequencing was performed with immunoSEQ multiplex PCR; in TCRdb, only in-frame clones are kept and a portion is missing. Among about 430,000 clones listed, over 75% were seen once. Material: PBMCs or T cells enriched from blood (not recorded which). The receptors were sampled from a woman under 30 who had been exposed to COVID-19.

This clone has only one observation. The chain combines TRBV4-1 with TRBJ2-1, with 9 bases identical to TRBD1. Germline CDR1 is MGHRA and CDR2 is YSYEKL. The J segment lost 6 bases and the V segment lost 2 bases, leaving 8 bases of the junction unmatched. CDR3 length equals 16 residues. CDR3 nucleotide sequence: TGCGCCAGCAGCCAATCGGGACAGGGAAGGGGCAATGAGCAGTTCTTC. Translated, it gives CASSQSGQGRGNEQFF.

The J gene is TRBJ2-3, the V gene TRBV19; 14 positions match TRBD2. Losses at the gene ends were 3 bases for V and 6 bases for J; bases not matched to a gene: 5. Germline loops: CDR1 LNHDA, CDR2 SQIVND (reference sequence). This CDR3 comprises 16 residues. As DNA, the CDR3 is TGTGCCAGTAGTATGGGACTAGCGGGGGTAGGTGATACGCAGTATTTT. Its translation is CASSMGLAGVGDTQYF. The variable domain in full, with the rest retrieved from reference TRBV19 and TRBJ2-3, is DGGITQSPKYLFRKEGQNVTLSCEQNLNHDAMYWYRQDPGQGLRLIYYSQIVNDFQKGDIAEGYSVSREKKESFPLTVTSAQKNPTAFYLCASSMGLAGVGDTQYFGPGTRLTVL.

The chain is built from TRBV15 and TRBJ1-2, with D possibly matching TRBD1 (5 bases). Trimming cost V 0 bases and J 6 bases, with 11 bases left between them. This CDR3 region has 14 residues. Germline-derived CDR1 and CDR2 are LNHNV and YYDKDF (reference sequence). The CDR3 sequence is CATSRDPSQDGYTF. In nucleotides, the CDR3 is TGTGCCACCAGCAGAGATCCTTCACAGGATGGCTACACCTTC.

V usage is TRBV6-1 and J usage is TRBJ2-3, with 12 bases fitting TRBD2. Germline V gene sequence: CDR1 MNHNS, CDR2 SASEGT. J gave up 8 bases and V 3 bases, and 9 bases lay outside the gene matches. The CDR3 runs to 16 residues. CDR3: CASSDTSSGRGGTQYF. In DNA form, the CDR3 reads TGTGCCAGCAGTGATACGTCTAGCGGGAGGGGAGGTACGCAGTATTTT.

The sample holds one count of this clone. This chain uses TRBV5-6 with TRBJ2-3; D unclear. The CDR3 totals 12 residues. V was trimmed by 4 bases and J by 0 bases, leaving 3 bases between them. The germline V gene encodes CDR1 SGHDT and CDR2 YYEEEE. CDR3 amino acids: CASSLSTDTQYF. Written as DNA, the CDR3 is TGTGCCAGCAGCCTCAGCACAGATACGCAGTATTTT.

The chain recombines TRBV5-1 with TRBJ1-2, with a possible D match to TRBD1 (6 bases). CDR1 and CDR2 (germline): SGHRS, YFSETQ. V was clipped by 1 base and J by 3 bases, with 10 bases between them. The CDR3 spans 14 residues. CDR3 amino acids: CASSLSAGDYGYTF. The CDR3 bases are TGCGCCAGCAGCTTGTCAGCAGGGGACTATGGCTACACCTTC. Full variable domain (rest looked up from reference TRBV5-1 and TRBJ1-2): KAGVTQTPRYLIKTRGQQVTLSCSPISGHRSVSWYQQTPGQGLQFLFEYFSETQRNKGNFPGRFSGRQFSNSRSEMNVSTLELGDSALYLCASSLSAGDYGYTFGSGTRLTVV.

This clone was seen repeatedly, ten times or more. The V gene is TRBV10-2, the J gene TRBJ1-5; D may be TRBD1 (6 bases). The CDR3 is 14 residues long. Trimming shortened V by 8 bases and J by 0 bases, and 11 bases separated the two germline ends. CDR1 and CDR2 from the germline V gene are WSHSY and SAAADI. The CDR3 DNA reads as TGCGCCAGCTCGGACAGCCATAGCAATCAGCCCCAGCATTTT. Its translation: CASSDSHSNQPQHF.

The V call is TRBV19, the J call TRBJ1-5; the match to TRBD1 covers 10 bases. Germline assignment: CDR1 LNHDA and CDR2 SQIVND (reference sequence). This CDR3 spans 15 amino acids. Trimming at V came to 4 bases and at J to 6 bases, leaving 6 bases not matched to a gene. CDR3 sequence (DNA): TGTGCCAGTAGTACCAGGACAGGGGGAGGTCAGCCCCAGCATTTT. Translated: CASSTRTGGGQPQHF.

The V gene is TRBV10-1, the J gene TRBJ1-1; D may be TRBD1 (6 bases). V was cut by 9 bases and J by 3 bases, with 8 bases left in between. CDR3 length equals 11 residues. The germline CDR1 and CDR2 sequences are WNHNN and SYGVQD (reference sequence). The CDR3 coding sequence is TGCGCCAGACAGGGATACACTGAAGCTTTCTTT. Protein sequence: CARQGYTEAFF.

This chain links TRBV6-2 or TRBV6-3 with TRBJ1-5, with D possibly TRBD1 on 6 matching bases. V lost 5 bases and J 1 base, leaving 12 bases between the germline ends. CDR1 MNHEY and CDR2 SVGEGT come from the germline V gene. The CDR3 loop spans 15 amino acids. CDR3 DNA sequence: TGTGCCAGCAGTCGCCAGGGGCTGAGCAATCAGCCCCAGCATTTT. This translates into CASSRQGLSNQPQHF.

The rearrangement joins TRBV2 to TRBJ2-7; TRBD2 aligns across 8 bases. After removal of 5 bases from V and 3 bases from J, the junction contained 12 bases not matched to a gene. This CDR3 is built from 16 residues. Germline V lookup: CDR1 SNHLY, CDR2 FYNNEI. DNA of the CDR3: TGTGCCAGCAGTAACCTCCAGCGGGAGCGTTACTACGAGCAGTACTTC. Translation gives CASSNLQRERYYEQYF.

As for this clone: This sample includes further DNA sequences coding for the same CDR3. The gene calls are TRBV7-2 and TRBJ1-3; D is unclear. CDR1 is SGHTA, CDR2 FQGNSA, per germline. The V and J ends lost 0 bases and 0 bases respectively, with 6 bases between them. The CDR3 is 15 residues long. The CDR3, as DNA: TGTGCCAGCAGCTTAGCAGTGAGCTCTGGAAACACCATATATTTT. Translated, it gives CASSLAVSSGNTIYF.

This clone appeared once. The chain has TRBV19 and TRBJ2-7; 9 bases are shared with TRBD1. In germline, CDR1 is LNHDA, CDR2 SQIVND (reference sequence). CDR3 size: 14 residues. V gave up 3 bases and J gave up 2 bases; unmatched junction bases: 2. The chain's CDR3 is CASSMDRGPYEQYF. CDR3 sequence (DNA): TGTGCCAGTAGTATGGACAGGGGACCCTACGAGCAGTACTTC.

The rearrangement joins TRBV10-1 to TRBJ1-2; D gene uncertain. Deletions cut 9 bases from V and 4 bases from J, with 18 bases between. Germline CDR1 WNHNN, CDR2 SYGVQD (reference sequence). The CDR3 contains 14 residues. The CDR3 here is CASFIRTDSYGYTF. The CDR3 coding sequence is TGCGCCAGTTTTATCCGGACGGACTCCTATGGCTACACCTTC.

This chain connects TRBV16 to TRBJ2-1, with D hard to call. Deletions cut 2 bases from V and 5 bases from J, with 10 bases between. The CDR3 sequence is 14 residues long. In germline, CDR1 is KGHSY, CDR2 FQNENV. The CDR3 loop reads CASSQRSVHNEQFF. The CDR3 DNA is TGTGCCAGCAGCCAACGCTCAGTCCACAATGAGCAGTTCTTC.

CDR3 in amino acids: CASSPVRGPTGELFF. In DNA form, the CDR3 reads TGTGCCAGCAGCCCAGTGCGGGGCCCCACCGGGGAGCTGTTTTTT. This chain uses TRBV7-8 with TRBJ2-2; TRBD2 is a possible D gene (6 bases). Trimming took off 5 bases at V and 4 bases at J, with 14 bases between the two ends. CDR1 and CDR2 from the germline V gene are SGHVS and FQNEAQ. The CDR3 loop spans 15 amino acids.

The V call is TRBV5-1, the J call TRBJ2-1, with 15 bases fitting TRBD2. Unmatched junction bases numbered 12, after V lost 4 bases and J lost 10 bases. CDR1 SGHRS and CDR2 YFSETQ come from the germline V gene. This CDR3 has 17 residues. The CDR3 reads CASSTFGLAGGQNEQFF. For the CDR3, the DNA is TGCGCCAGCAGCACCTTCGGACTAGCGGGGGGGCAGAACGAGCAGTTCTTC.

CDR3 sequence: CASGFPGQGSEDGYTF. The CDR3 DNA is TGTGCCAGCGGATTCCCGGGACAGGGTTCGGAGGATGGCTACACCTTC. This chain uses TRBV28 with TRBJ1-2, with TRBD1 matching 9 bases. This CDR3 spans 16 amino acids. V lost 8 bases to trimming and J lost 6 bases; unmatched junction nucleotides: 16. CDR1 and CDR2 (germline): MDHEN, SYDVKM.

This clone was recorded a few times. V usage is TRBV6-4 and J usage is TRBJ1-6, with D possibly TRBD1 on 6 matching bases. Trimming shortened V by 6 bases and J by 7 bases, and 25 bases separated the two germline ends. The CDR3 runs 18 residues. Germline CDR1 and CDR2: MRHNA and SNTAGT. CDR3 loop: CASSTPGPPGAGNSPLHF. CDR3 nucleotide sequence: TGTGCCAGCAGCACCCCTGGGCCCCCAGGGGCAGGAAATTCACCCCTCCACTTT.

The CDR3 here is CASRLLEDRNYGYTF. CDR3 coding DNA: TGTGCCAGCCGCCTCTTGGAGGATCGTAACTATGGCTACACCTTC. This sequence joins TRBV6-2 or TRBV6-3 and TRBJ1-2; no clear D gene. V was pared by 8 bases and J by 1 base, with 17 bases between. The CDR3 is 15 amino acids. The germline V gene has CDR1 MNHEY and CDR2 SVGEGT.

The genes are TRBV28 and TRBJ1-2; 8 nucleotides align to TRBD1. Trimming removed 2 bases from V and 3 bases from J; junction bases left unmatched: 8. The germline CDR1 and CDR2 sequences are MDHEN and SYDVKM. There are 16 residues in the CDR3. CDR3 sequence reads: CASSLVGQGGDYGYTF. Here the CDR3 DNA reads TGTGCCAGCAGTTTAGTCGGACAGGGAGGGGACTATGGCTACACCTTC.

The chain combines TRBV11-2 with TRBJ2-7; D is possibly TRBD2 (5 bases). CDR1 and CDR2 from the germline V gene are SGHAT and FQNNGV. V was pared by 5 bases and J by 7 bases, with 9 bases between. The CDR3 has 11 residues. CDR3 protein: CASSTRGEQYF. In nucleotides, the CDR3 is TGTGCCAGCAGCACACGAGGGGAGCAGTACTTC.

This sequence joins TRBV9 and TRBJ2-4; TRBD1 is a possible D gene (6 bases). This CDR3 region has 17 residues. Germline V gives CDR1 SGDLS, CDR2 YYNGEE. Trimming stripped 3 bases from V and 1 base from J, with 17 bases between. This CDR3 reads CASSAGTPSGAKNIQYF. CDR3 DNA sequence: TGTGCCAGCAGCGCGGGGACACCCTCCGGGGCCAAAAACATTCAGTACTTC. The full variable domain, rest sourced from reference TRBV9 and TRBJ2-4, is DSGVTQTPKHLITATGQRVTLRCSPRSGDLSVYWYQQSLDQGLQFLIQYYNGEERAKGNILERFSAQQFPDLHSELNLSSLELGDSALYFCASSAGTPSGAKNIQYFGAGTRLSVL.

This chain uses TRBV20-1 with TRBJ2-3; D is undetermined. Per germline, CDR1 DFQATT and CDR2 SNEGSKA (reference sequence). Trimming removed 5 bases from V and 3 bases from J, with 6 bases in between. The CDR3 length is 11 residues. The CDR3 loop is CSARRTDTQYF. DNA of the CDR3: TGCAGTGCTCGTAGAACAGATACGCAGTATTTT.

The V and J genes are TRBV28 and TRBJ1-3; TRBD1 matches 7 bases. The junction had 5 bases not matched to a gene; V was cut back by 5 bases and J by 4 bases. CDR1 and CDR2 (germline): MDHEN, SYDVKM. This CDR3 has 14 amino acids. CDR3 coding DNA: TGTGCCAGCAGTGCAGGGGGAAAGGGAAACACCATATATTTT. This codes for CASSAGGKGNTIYF.